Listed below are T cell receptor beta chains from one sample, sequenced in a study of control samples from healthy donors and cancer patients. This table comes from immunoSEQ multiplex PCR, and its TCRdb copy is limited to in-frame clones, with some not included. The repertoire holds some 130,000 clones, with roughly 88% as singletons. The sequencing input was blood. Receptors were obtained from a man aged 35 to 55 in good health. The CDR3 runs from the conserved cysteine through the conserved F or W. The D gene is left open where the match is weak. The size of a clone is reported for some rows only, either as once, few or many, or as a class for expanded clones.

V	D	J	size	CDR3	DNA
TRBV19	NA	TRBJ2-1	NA	CASSTSGLLYNEQFF	TGTGCCAGTAGTACCTCAGGGCTCCTATACAATGAGCAGTTCTTC
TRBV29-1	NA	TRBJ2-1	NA	CSVAQGRHEQFF	TGCAGCGTTGCTCAGGGTAGGCATGAGCAGTTCTTC
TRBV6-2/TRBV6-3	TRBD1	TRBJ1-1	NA	CASSFRGLLNTEAFF	TGTGCCAGCAGTTTCAGGGGGCTCCTAAACACTGAAGCTTTCTTT
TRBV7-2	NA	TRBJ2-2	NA	CASSPRAASNTGELFF	TGTGCCAGCAGCCCCCGGGCCGCGTCTAACACCGGGGAGCTGTTTTTT
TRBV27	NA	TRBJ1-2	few	CASSLSHRSGGYTF	TGTGCCAGCAGTTTATCACACAGGAGTGGGGGCTACACCTTC
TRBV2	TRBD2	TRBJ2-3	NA	CASSRAGVAYF	TGTGCCAGCAGTAGAGCGGGGGTGGCGTATTTT
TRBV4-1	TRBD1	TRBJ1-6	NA	CASSHGTVGNSPLHF	TGCGCCAGCAGCCATGGGACAGTGGGTAATTCACCCCTCCACTTT
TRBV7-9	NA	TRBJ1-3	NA	CASSAIQGSSGNTIYF	TGTGCCAGCAGCGCCATTCAAGGGAGCTCTGGAAACACCATATATTTT
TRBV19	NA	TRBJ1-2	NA	CASSMEGIYGYTF	TGTGCCAGTAGTATGGAGGGGATCTATGGCTACACCTTC
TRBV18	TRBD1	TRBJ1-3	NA	CASLTGAGNTIYF	TGTGCCAGTCTAACAGGGGCCGGAAACACCATATATTTT
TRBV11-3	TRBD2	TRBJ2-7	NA	CASSFPAGGSYEQYF	TGTGCCAGCAGCTTCCCAGCGGGGGGGTCGTACGAGCAGTACTTC